This T cell receptor beta chain comes out of a study of regulatory T cells in long-lasting Graves disease. Study observations and caveats: Having only a small sample size may have limited accuracy.

Specified time point: persistent/refractory GD, antithyroid drugs over 5 years with positive TRAb. After RNA was extracted from PBMCs, the TCR library was made from it. Concerning this clonotype: What it binds is unknown. A read error may account for a junction end that differs from germline.

Libraries of TCR beta came from iRepertoire HTBI primers plus Arm-PCR of CDR3 regions. One entry per CDR3 protein, called by TCRdb with MiXCR from the multiplex PCR reads. There are roughly 360,000 distinct CDR3 sequences in the sample; roughly 25% occur only once, and approximately 28% lies in the top ten. The sequence derives from a woman in her thirties or forties with Graves disease. The sample in question was peripheral blood mononuclear cells (PBMCs), obtained when the disease was refractory, from a patient treated with antithyroid drugs.

The CDR3 loop is CVSSGPGTTKGDEQFF. The CDR3 DNA reads TGTGTCAGCAGCGGTCCAGGGACCACGAAGGGGGATGAGCAGTTCTTC. The chain employs TRBV28 and TRBJ2-1; D might be TRBD1 (6 bases). From germline, CDR1 is MDHEN and CDR2 SYDVKM. The CDR3 is 16 amino acids. The full variable domain, in which reference TRBV28 and TRBJ2-1 provide the parts outside the CDR3, is DVKVTQSSRYLVKRTGEKVFLECVQDMDHENMFWYRQDPGLGLRLIYFSYDVKMKEKGDIPEGYSVSREKKERFSLILESASTNQTSMYLCVSSGPGTTKGDEQFFGPGTRLTVL.